These T cell receptor beta chains were read from a single sample in a study of blood T cell repertoires in COVID-19. The data were produced by immunoSEQ multiplex PCR, yet TCRdb's version contains in-frame clones alone and is incomplete. The sample records about 36,000 clones, approximately 86% being singletons. Specimen: peripheral blood. These receptors came from a man in his 70s with acute or convalescent COVID-19. Both conserved end residues are part of each CDR3. Fields, in order: clone size, J gene, V gene, D gene, CDR3 DNA, CDR3 protein. The D gene is left open where the match is weak. Clone size is not always given. Where it is, it says once, few, many or a class for expanded clones.

NA TRBJ1-2 TRBV7-9 NA TGTGCCAGCAGCTTAGGGACAGATTATGGCTACACCTTC CASSLGTDYGYTF
NA TRBJ1-2 TRBV28 TRBD1 TGTGCCAGCAGCCCCGACAGGGTCTATGGCTACACCTTC CASSPDRVYGYTF
once TRBJ2-7 TRBV6-5 TRBD2 TGTGCCAGCAGTTACGGGGGTAGCGGGACGGAGTACGAGCAGTACTTC CASSYGGSGTEYEQYF
NA TRBJ2-5 TRBV15 TRBD1 TGTGCCACCAGCAGTGCCGCAGGGGGCACCGAGACCCAGTACTTC CATSSAAGGTETQYF
NA TRBJ1-4 TRBV7-9 NA TGTGCCAGCAGCGGGGCCAGTGGCGATCTTAATGAAAAACTGTTTTTT CASSGASGDLNEKLFF
few TRBJ1-1 TRBV7-9 NA TGTGCCAGCAGCGACGGAGGCTACACTGAAGCTTTCTTT CASSDGGYTEAFF
NA TRBJ2-7 TRBV3-1/TRBV3-2 NA TGTGCCAGCAGCCAAGCAGGGGCGACTAACGAGCAGTACTTC CASSQAGATNEQYF
NA TRBJ1-2 TRBV29-1 TRBD1 TGCAGCGTAACCGGGACAGGGCGGCGAAATGGCTACACCTTC CSVTGTGRRNGYTF
NA TRBJ2-1 TRBV4-1 TRBD2 TGCGCCAGCAGCCAAGTCAAGAGCGGGGCCTACAATGAGCAGTTCTTC CASSQVKSGAYNEQFF
once TRBJ2-3 TRBV7-3 NA TGTGCCAGCAGCGATGGGCAGGGGCAAGGCGATACGCAGTATTTT CASSDGQGQGDTQYF
NA TRBJ2-5 TRBV9 TRBD2 TGTGCCAGCAGCGCGGGACTAGTGGATTGGGAGACCCAGTACTTC CASSAGLVDWETQYF
NA TRBJ2-7 TRBV5-5 NA TGTGCCAGCAGCTCCCTCCCCAGCTACGAGCAGTACTTC CASSSLPSYEQYF
NA TRBJ2-5 TRBV7-2 TRBD2 TGTGCCAGCAGCTTAACCCTGCCGCCAGCGGGGCCTCGAGAGACCCAGTACTTC CASSLTLPPAGPRETQYF
NA TRBJ1-1 TRBV24-1 TRBD1 TGTGCCACCAGTGACCCCGGGACAGGGAACACTGAAGCTTTCTTT CATSDPGTGNTEAFF
NA TRBJ1-5 TRBV6-2/TRBV6-3 NA TGTGCCAGCAGTCCACGGAATCAGCCCCAGCATTTT CASSPRNQPQHF
NA TRBJ2-7 TRBV7-6 NA TGTGCCAGCAGCTTAGCGGGCAGCTCCTACGAGCAGTACTTC CASSLAGSSYEQYF
NA TRBJ1-2 TRBV3-1/TRBV3-2 NA TGTGCCAGCAGCCAAGAATGGAGTGGCTACACCTTC CASSQEWSGYTF
few TRBJ1-2 TRBV7-9 TRBD1 TGTGCCAGCAGCTCGACAGGGCCCTATGGCTACACCTTC CASSSTGPYGYTF
NA TRBJ1-1 TRBV11-3 NA TGTGCCAGCAGCTTAGTGACGGGCACTGAAGCTTTCTTT CASSLVTGTEAFF
once TRBJ2-2 TRBV3-1/TRBV3-2 NA TGTGCCAGCAGGGCGGAGGCCGGGGAGCTGTTTTTT CASRAEAGELFF
NA TRBJ2-4 TRBV5-1 TRBD2 TGCGCCAGCAGACAAGCTACAGGTGAATCGGGGGGCATTCAGTACTTC CASRQATGESGGIQYF
NA TRBJ2-7 TRBV29-1 NA TGCAGCGTTGAAGGGATCAAGGGACACCCCTACGAGCAGTACTTC CSVEGIKGHPYEQYF
NA TRBJ2-7 TRBV11-1 TRBD2 TGTGCCAGCAGCTTAGGGGCGGGAGCCCTCTACGAGCAGTACTTC CASSLGAGALYEQYF
NA TRBJ2-3 TRBV10-3 TRBD2 TGTGCCATCAGTGAGTCCGCTAGCGGGGGAAGCACAGATACGCAGTATTTT CAISESASGGSTDTQYF
NA TRBJ2-7 TRBV5-6 NA TGTGCCAGCAGCTTACTAAATGGCGACTACGAGCAGTACTTC CASSLLNGDYEQYF
NA TRBJ2-1 TRBV18 NA TGTGCCAGCTCACCAAGGCCGGAGAGGGTGGTTGAGCAGTTCTTC CASSPRPERVVEQFF
NA TRBJ2-1 TRBV15 TRBD2 TGTGCCACCAGCAGGCGGGAGAGCTACAATGAGCAGTTCTTC CATSRRESYNEQFF
NA TRBJ2-3 TRBV19 NA TGTGCCAGTAGTCTTCGAAACGGGAACAGGGCGACAGATACGCAGTATTTT CASSLRNGNRATDTQYF
NA TRBJ2-7 TRBV18 NA TGTGCCAGCTCACCACCCCGGGCAGACGGGGGCGAGCAGTACTTC CASSPPRADGGEQYF
few TRBJ2-7 TRBV6-1 NA TGTGCCAGCAGTGAAGTCCCAGCGCGTGTTACCTACGAGCAGTACTTC CASSEVPARVTYEQYF
NA TRBJ2-1 TRBV18 NA TGTGCCAGCTCACCAGCGCAGGGCCACTACAATGAGCAGTTCTTC CASSPAQGHYNEQFF
NA TRBJ2-1 TRBV7-3 NA TGTGCCAGCAGCTTGGGACTTAACAATGAGCAGTTCTTC CASSLGLNNEQFF
NA TRBJ1-4 TRBV10-3 NA TGTGCCATCAGCCTGGAGGGCTCAGGGGAAAAACTGTTTTTT CAISLEGSGEKLFF
NA TRBJ2-7 TRBV6-5 TRBD2 TGTGCCAGCAGTTACGGGTTAAGCGGGAGTTCCTACGAGCAGTACTTC CASSYGLSGSSYEQYF
NA TRBJ1-3 TRBV7-2 NA TGTGCCAGCAGCTTAGCCCCGTCGGGGAGGGATGGAAACACCATATATTTT CASSLAPSGRDGNTIYF
NA TRBJ2-3 TRBV18 TRBD2 TGTGCCAGCTCACCGGGGACTAGCGGGACCACAGATACGCAGTATTTT CASSPGTSGTTDTQYF
few TRBJ2-7 TRBV9 NA TGTGCCAGCAGCGTAGCGGTCCACTCCTACGAGCAGTACTTC CASSVAVHSYEQYF
NA TRBJ2-7 TRBV7-9 NA TGTGCCAGCAGAACGACAGAACAATACGAGCAGTACTTC CASRTTEQYEQYF
NA TRBJ1-6 TRBV5-1 NA TGCGCCAGCAGCTTGATTCAAAATTCACCCCTCCACTTT CASSLIQNSPLHF
NA TRBJ1-2 TRBV27 TRBD1 TGTGCCAGCCCCTGGGGACAGCTTGGTGGCTACACCTTC CASPWGQLGGYTF
NA TRBJ1-2 TRBV19 TRBD1 TGTGCCAGTACAATGGGACAGATCTATGGCTACACCTTC CASTMGQIYGYTF
NA TRBJ2-7 TRBV19 TRBD2 TGTGCCAGTACCGCGACTAGCGGGAAGGTTGAGCAGTACTTC CASTATSGKVEQYF
NA TRBJ1-1 TRBV6-2/TRBV6-3 TRBD1 TGTGCCAGCAGTTACCATGACAGGGTGACTGAAGCTTTCTTT CASSYHDRVTEAFF
NA TRBJ2-1 TRBV14 NA TGTGCCAGCAGCCAAGGAGCCTACTTAAGTGGCAATGAGCAGTTCTTC CASSQGAYLSGNEQFF
NA TRBJ1-4 TRBV7-2 NA TGTGCCAGCAACCGGGACATAACTAATGAAAAACTGTTTTTT CASNRDITNEKLFF
NA TRBJ2-4 TRBV29-1 NA TGCAGCGCACAGGGGCGGGGGGACATTCAGTACTTC CSAQGRGDIQYF
NA TRBJ2-5 TRBV4-3 NA TGCGCCAGCAGCCAGACAGTGAGACGAGAGACCCAGTACTTC CASSQTVRRETQYF
NA TRBJ2-3 TRBV7-2 TRBD1 TGTGCCAGCAGAGATGGGACAGACACAGATACGCAGTATTTT CASRDGTDTDTQYF
NA TRBJ2-7 TRBV7-2 NA TGTGCCAGCAGCTTAGGACCGGGGTCGGGCTACGAGCAGTACTTC CASSLGPGSGYEQYF
NA TRBJ1-5 TRBV3-1/TRBV3-2 NA TGTGCCAGCAGCCCCCTAGACCGCAATCAGCCCCAGCATTTT CASSPLDRNQPQHF
NA TRBJ1-2 TRBV19 TRBD1 TGTGCCAGTAGTAACGCCGGGACAGGGATAACTAACTATGGCTACACCTTC CASSNAGTGITNYGYTF
NA TRBJ1-2 TRBV27 TRBD1 TGTGCCAGCAGTTTAAGGCCGCAGGGGGCGGACGGCTACACCTTC CASSLRPQGADGYTF
NA TRBJ2-7 TRBV21-1 NA TGTGCCAGCAGCGCATATCAGGGGACCTCCTCCACGGAGCAGTACTTC CASSAYQGTSSTEQYF
NA TRBJ1-3 TRBV6-6 NA TGTGCCAGCAGTAAACTGGTCGGGTCCTCTGGAAACACCATATATTTT CASSKLVGSSGNTIYF
NA TRBJ2-6 TRBV2 NA TGTGCCAGCACGGCGACTGTGGGGGCCAACGTCCTGACTTTC CASTATVGANVLTF